Listed here are 14 T cell receptor beta chains from one sample, sequenced in a study of CD8+CD57+ T cells in acquired aplastic anemia. CDR3 and TCR beta VDJ profiling relied on a genomic DNA template. TCRdb re-derived calls from the reads in MiXCR, one entry per CDR3 protein. The table has 250,000 to 350,000 distinct CDR3 sequences, roughly half seen once. Sequenced input: sorted CD4+, CD8+, or CD8+CD57+ T cells (not recorded which) from PBMCs. All receptors come from a human donor with severe aplastic anemia or a healthy control (not recorded which).

This clonotype has just a few counts. The chain combines TRBV7-2 with TRBJ2-7; D may be TRBD1 (6 bases). This CDR3 has 14 residues. Germline V gene lookup returns CDR1 SGHTA and CDR2 FQGNSA. Trimming stripped 5 bases from V and 4 bases from J, with 15 bases between. The CDR3 DNA follows: TGTGCCAGCAGCACCTCGACAGGAGCGTACGAGCAGTACTTC. Amino acid sequence: CASSTSTGAYEQYF.

The chain links TRBV5-1 to TRBJ1-6; TRBD1 is a possible D gene (5 bases). The germline gives CDR1 SGHRS, CDR2 YFSETQ. This CDR3 spans 16 amino acids. Trimming took off 3 bases at V and 10 bases at J, with 20 bases between the two ends. This CDR3 is CASSSWGGDMDSPLHF. CDR3 nucleotides: TGCGCCAGCAGCTCTTGGGGGGGGGATATGGACTCACCCCTCCACTTT.

The chain carries TRBV15 and TRBJ1-6, with D possibly being TRBD1 (5 bases). V was trimmed by 1 base and J by 5 bases, leaving 9 bases between them. Germline CDR1 is LNHNV and CDR2 is YYDKDF (reference sequence). This CDR3 is 15 amino acids long. The CDR3 reads CATSRGGRDNSPLHF. DNA of the CDR3: TGTGCCACCAGCAGAGGGGGACGGGATAATTCACCCCTCCACTTT. The complete variable domain, with remaining parts taken from reference TRBV15 and TRBJ1-6, reads DAMVIQNPRYQVTQFGKPVTLSCSQTLNHNVMYWYQQKSSQAPKLLFHYYDKDFNNEADTPDNFQSRRPNTSFCFLDIRSPGLGDTAMYLCATSRGGRDNSPLHFGNGTRLTVT.

This clonotype was observed a handful of times. The chain's CDR3 is CASRFRTGSYEQYF. The DNA of the CDR3 is TGTGCCAGCAGATTTCGGACAGGGAGCTACGAGCAGTACTTC. This rearrangement joins TRBV12-3 or TRBV12-4 to TRBJ2-7; 8 bases fit TRBD1. V shed 6 bases and J 3 bases; nucleotides not matched to a gene: 7. The CDR3 spans 14 residues.

The sample holds a few counts of this clonotype. This chain joins TRBV15 and TRBJ2-5; D not resolved. The CDR3 sequence is 15 residues long. Germline V gene data show CDR1 as LNHNV and CDR2 as YYDKDF (reference sequence). V shed 0 bases and J shed 5 bases, with 13 bases lying between them. CDR3 loop: CATSRDPHPTETQYF. As DNA, the CDR3 is TGTGCCACCAGCAGAGATCCCCACCCAACGGAGACCCAGTACTTC.

The chain links TRBV5-1 to TRBJ1-1, with TRBD1 matching over 8 bases. Trimming cost V 0 bases and J 2 bases; bases outside gene matches: 9. Germline CDR1 SGHRS, CDR2 YFSETQ. The CDR3 contains 17 residues. The chain's CDR3 is CASSLDGQGTPNTEAFF. For the CDR3, the DNA is TGCGCCAGCAGCTTGGATGGACAGGGCACACCAAACACTGAAGCTTTCTTT. Variable domain in full (rest from reference TRBV5-1 and TRBJ1-1): KAGVTQTPRYLIKTRGQQVTLSCSPISGHRSVSWYQQTPGQGLQFLFEYFSETQRNKGNFPGRFSGRQFSNSRSEMNVSTLELGDSALYLCASSLDGQGTPNTEAFFGQGTRLTVV.

This clonotype was seen repeatedly, ten times or more. The CDR3 here is CASSQDFPAGYTF. The CDR3, as DNA: TGTGCCAGCAGCCAAGATTTCCCAGCTGGCTACACCTTC. The rearrangement joins TRBV3-2 to TRBJ1-2. TRBV3-2 is listed as a pseudogene. The CDR3 loop spans 13 amino acids.

The J gene is TRBJ2-7, the V gene TRBV4-1; the D gene is possibly TRBD1 (5 bases). CDR1 and CDR2 (germline): MGHRA, YSYEKL. The germline V and J ends were trimmed by 4 bases and 3 bases, with 13 bases remaining between them. This CDR3 has 14 residues. In DNA, the CDR3 is TGCGCCAGCAGCCTCAGGGTTTTTAACTACGAGCAGTACTTC. Translation gives CASSLRVFNYEQYF.

The V call is TRBV29-1, the J call TRBJ2-5, with 10 positions matching TRBD2. V trimming: 6 bases; J trimming: 4 bases; junction bases outside the gene matches: 11. The CDR3 has 15 residues. The germline CDR1 and CDR2 sequences are SQVTM and ANQGSEA. This chain's CDR3 is CSVGASGGLGETQYF. The CDR3 DNA sequence: TGCAGCGTCGGGGCTAGCGGGGGTTTAGGAGAGACCCAGTACTTC.

This clonotype has at least ten counts. The chain uses TRBV3-1 and TRBJ1-1, with TRBD1 as a possible D gene (5 bases). Germline-derived CDR1 and CDR2 are LGHDT and YNNKEL (reference sequence). CDR3 length: 11 amino acids. V shed 4 bases and J shed 11 bases, with 11 bases lying between them. The CDR3 protein is CASSRGTWAFF. The DNA for the CDR3 is TGTGCCAGCAGCCGGGGCACGTGGGCTTTCTTT.

The chain links TRBV20-1 to TRBJ1-1; TRBD1 might be the D (5 bases). Germline CDR1 is DFQATT and CDR2 is SNEGSKA (reference sequence). The CDR3 extends over 14 amino acids. Deletions cut 6 bases from V and 0 bases from J, with 14 bases between. In nucleotides, the CDR3 is TGCAGTGCCGTACCCACGACAGTGAACACTGAAGCTTTCTTT. This gives the protein CSAVPTTVNTEAFF.

The chain couples TRBV7-2 to TRBJ1-6; D remains unclear. The CDR3 runs 12 residues. The V gene's germline CDR1 is SGHTA and CDR2 FQGNSA. V was trimmed by 6 bases and J by 2 bases, leaving 2 bases between them. DNA for the CDR3: TGTGCCAGCAGGGCCTATAATTCACCCCTCCACTTT. This encodes CASRAYNSPLHF. The whole variable domain, remainder taken from reference TRBV7-2 and TRBJ1-6, is GAGVSQSPSNKVTEKGKDVELRCDPISGHTALYWYRQSLGQGLEFLIYFQGNSAPDKSGLPSDRFSAERTGGSVSTLTIQRTQQEDSAVYLCASRAYNSPLHFGNGTRLTVT.

The chain recombines TRBV7-8 with TRBJ1-4; 7 bases map to TRBD1. The CDR3 loop spans 14 amino acids. Germline assignment: CDR1 SGHVS and CDR2 FQNEAQ. The trim removed 4 bases at V and 5 bases at J, leaving 4 bases unmatched. CDR3 DNA: TGTGCCAGCAGCTCGGGACAGAAGAATGAAAAACTGTTTTTT. The encoded protein is CASSSGQKNEKLFF.

This clonotype was recorded at least ten times. The V and J genes are TRBV5-1 and TRBJ2-3; 7 bases map to TRBD2. V lost 0 bases to trimming and J lost 2 bases; unmatched junction nucleotides: 6. Germline CDR1 reads SGHRS; CDR2 reads YFSETQ. The CDR3 spans 16 residues. The CDR3 protein is CASSLGASGNTDTQYF. Here the CDR3 DNA reads TGCGCCAGCAGCTTGGGGGCTAGCGGAAACACAGATACGCAGTATTTT.